The clone carrying this T cell receptor beta chain came up many times. What it binds is not known. The sample originates from a study of CD8 T cells in ankylosing spondylitis. TCRdb re-called the 5' RACE reads through MiXCR, storing one row per CDR3 protein. The repertoire holds around 140,000 distinct CDR3 sequences, with around 10% as singletons. The CDR3 has 14 residues. Trimming took 6 bases from V and 7 from J; bases not matched to a gene: 11. Germline CDR1 and CDR2: MDHEN and SYDVKM. Regarding the study as a whole: Researchers reportedly found disease-linked clones significantly enriched in matched ankylosing spondylitis synovial fluid. Disease-linked clones proved CD8+ and comparatively uncommon in peripheral blood. Within ankylosing spondylitis blood, a TCR beta motif made up of roughly eight highly homologous variants appeared to be characteristic.

The sequence was collected from a female donor with ankylosing spondylitis or in good health (not recorded which). Sequencing input: blood, either unsorted or a sorted T cell fraction (not recorded which). The chain is built from TRBV28 and TRBJ1-1; TRBD1 matches 7 bases. CDR3 nucleotide sequence: TGTGCCAGCAGCTTACGGGACAGAGCAATTGAAGCTTTCTTT. It yields the protein CASSLRDRAIEAFF.